Listed here are 10 T cell receptor beta chains from one sample, sequenced in a study of blood T cells in healthy people across ages. Next came a second PCR, run for roughly 6 to 11 cycles, which used a sample-barcoded 5' primer along with a J-beta primer mix. TCRdb reprocessed the 5' RACE reads with MiXCR, giving one entry per CDR3 protein. The sample shows around 1,900,000 distinct CDR3 sequences, about 39% of them seen only once. The sequencing input was blood. These receptors originate from a human donor in good health.

J is TRBJ2-7 and V is TRBV7-6; 7 bases are shared with TRBD2. Trimming at V came to 6 bases and at J to 0 bases, leaving 8 bases not matched to a gene. CDR3 length: 15 residues. Germline V lookup: CDR1 SGHVS, CDR2 FNYEAQ. The CDR3 sequence is CASSPGRPGSYEQYF. CDR3 nucleotide sequence: TGTGCCAGCAGTCCCGGGAGGCCCGGCTCCTACGAGCAGTACTTC.

The rearrangement links TRBV4-1 to TRBJ1-2; TRBD1 might be the D (5 bases). The V gene's germline CDR1 is MGHRA and CDR2 YSYEKL. Deletions cut 1 base from V and 0 bases from J, with 21 bases between. This CDR3 region has 19 residues. The CDR3 DNA reads TGCGCCAGCAGCCAAGGGTACAGGCCCCTGGCTCCGGCTAACTATGGCTACACCTTC. Its protein product is CASSQGYRPLAPANYGYTF.

This chain connects TRBV5-1 to TRBJ1-3; D possibly corresponds to TRBD1 (6 bases). The germline gives CDR1 SGHRS, CDR2 YFSETQ. The CDR3 consists of 17 residues. Between the trimmed V and J ends, which lost 4 bases and 0 bases, there was a span of 17 bases. CDR3 in amino acids: CASSPAGGGPSGNTIYF. CDR3 DNA: TGCGCCAGCAGCCCAGCTGGTGGGGGGCCCTCTGGAAACACCATATATTTT.

The chain has TRBV6-2 or TRBV6-3 and TRBJ2-1, with 11 bases lining up with TRBD2. V lost 7 bases and J lost 5; bases outside the gene matches: 7. The germline V gene encodes CDR1 MNHEY and CDR2 SVGEGT. The CDR3 covers 15 residues. This CDR3 reads CASTRLAGGNNEQFF. The CDR3 DNA reads TGTGCCAGCACCCGTCTAGCGGGGGGAAACAATGAGCAGTTCTTC.

The genes are TRBV12-3 or TRBV12-4 and TRBJ1-2, with a possible D match to TRBD1 (6 bases). The CDR3 is 12 residues long. V lost 5 bases and J 8 bases, leaving 12 bases between the germline ends. In DNA, the CDR3 is TGTGCCAGCAGTCCGGGGGCTTTGGGCTACACCTTC. It yields the protein CASSPGALGYTF.

This chain links TRBV7-2 with TRBJ2-5; 12 nucleotides agree with TRBD2. The CDR3 spans 16 residues. V shed 6 bases, J shed 1 base, and the junction held 6 bases outside the gene matches. CDR1 and CDR2 (germline): SGHTA, FQGNSA. The CDR3 loop is CASSLAGGLGQETQYF. DNA of the CDR3: TGTGCCAGCAGTCTAGCGGGGGGGTTGGGCCAAGAGACCCAGTACTTC. Complete variable domain (other parts from reference TRBV7-2 and TRBJ2-5): GAGVSQSPSNKVTEKGKDVELRCDPISGHTALYWYRQSLGQGLEFLIYFQGNSAPDKSGLPSDRFSAERTGGSVSTLTIQRTQQEDSAVYLCASSLAGGLGQETQYFGPGTRLLVL.

This clonotype has just a few counts. The V call is TRBV5-1, the J call TRBJ2-1; 11 nucleotides agree with TRBD2. Trimming took 4 bases from V and 0 from J; bases not matched to a gene: 3. CDR1 SGHRS and CDR2 YFSETQ come from the germline V gene. This CDR3 contains 16 residues. The CDR3 DNA is TGCGCCAGCAGCGTAGCGGGGGGGAGCTCCTACAATGAGCAGTTCTTC. It translates to CASSVAGGSSYNEQFF.

The chain joins TRBV21-1 to TRBJ1-2. TRBV21-1 is reported as a pseudogene. The length of the CDR3 is 16 residues. The CDR3 reads CASSKGSAGSNYGYTF. The CDR3 DNA reads TGTGCCAGCAGCAAAGGTTCGGCAGGTTCTAACTATGGCTACACCTTC.

V and J are TRBV20-1 and TRBJ2-4; D is uncertain. The V gene lost 4 bases and the J gene lost 0 bases, with 13 bases spanning the gap. CDR1 and CDR2 (germline): DFQATT, SNEGSKA (reference sequence). This CDR3 is 15 amino acids long. This CDR3 reads CSANPGAPAKNIQYF. The CDR3 bases are TGCAGTGCTAATCCTGGTGCCCCAGCCAAAAACATTCAGTACTTC.

V is TRBV5-1 and J is TRBJ2-4; weak D call: TRBD2 (5 bases). CDR3 length: 16 amino acids. V was trimmed by 4 bases and J by 0 bases, leaving 14 bases between them. Germline V CDR1 and CDR2: SGHRS, YFSETQ. CDR3 sequence (DNA): TGCGCCAGCAGCCGCTTGGTCGGAGGAGCCAAAAACATTCAGTACTTC. The encoded protein is CASSRLVGGAKNIQYF.